This T cell receptor beta chain originates from a study of T-cell memory formation after mild COVID-19. Looked up from germline, CDR1 is DFQATT and CDR2 is SNEGSKA (reference sequence). V was shortened by 4 bases and J by 4 bases, with 11 bases between the two germline ends. The CDR3 runs to 13 residues. The 5'RACE method, run with constant-segment primers, produced TCR alpha and TCR beta cDNA libraries (carrying sample barcodes and UMIs). A single record per CDR3 protein comes from TCRdb applying MiXCR to the 5' RACE reads. Of about 500,000 distinct CDR3 sequences listed, roughly 20% were seen once; the top ten hold 12%.

The J gene is TRBJ2-1, the V gene TRBV20-1; possibly TRBD1 for D (6 bases). The source is an adult woman who had mild COVID-19 (a few samples of this study predate the infection). Cell type and time point are not known. Sequencing was done on a sample of PBMCs or a T cell subset sorted from them (not recorded which). CDR3 residues: CSAKDRRYNEQFF. The DNA for the CDR3 is TGCAGTGCTAAAGACAGGCGTTACAATGAGCAGTTCTTC.